These 19 T cell receptor beta chains were sequenced from one sample in a study of blood T cell repertoires in COVID-19. The method was immunoSEQ multiplex PCR; TCRdb's version includes in-frame clones alone and lacks a portion of them. This sample yields around 200,000 clones, of which about 85% are seen a single time; roughly 0.7% belongs to the top ten. The sequencing sample was made of peripheral blood. The receptors stem from a man aged 40-49 years with acute or convalescent COVID-19.

This CDR3 reads CATGWGGVSYEQYF. The CDR3 DNA follows: TGTGCCACAGGTTGGGGGGGAGTCTCCTACGAGCAGTACTTC. The rearrangement uses TRBV6-5 and TRBJ2-7; 7 nucleotides align to TRBD2. The CDR3 length is 14 residues. The V segment lost 10 bases and the J segment 0 bases; nucleotides outside the gene matches: 9. CDR1 and CDR2 (germline): MNHEY, SVGAGI.

The chain uses TRBV5-4 and TRBJ2-5; TRBD2 agrees at 10 bases. CDR3 length equals 16 residues. J gave up 5 bases and V 2 bases, and 9 bases lay outside the gene matches. Germline loops: CDR1 SGHNT, CDR2 YYREEE (reference sequence). CDR3 nucleotide sequence: TGTGCCAGCAGCTTCGGACTAGCGGCCCCTTGGGAGACCCAGTACTTC. Its translation: CASSFGLAAPWETQYF.

The J gene is TRBJ1-2, the V gene TRBV6-6, with 9 bases that match TRBD1. The germline V gene encodes CDR1 MNHNY and CDR2 SVGAGI (reference sequence). The V gene end was trimmed by 5 bases and the J gene end by 7 bases; junction bases not matched to a gene: 5. This CDR3 is 13 amino acids long. CDR3 in amino acids: CASSQQGASGYTF. The DNA for the CDR3 is TGTGCCAGCAGTCAACAGGGGGCGAGTGGCTACACCTTC.

This clone has only one observation. The rearrangement joins TRBV7-3 to TRBJ2-5, with D hard to call. Germline-derived CDR1 and CDR2 are SGHTA and FQGTGA. The length of the CDR3 is 15 residues. V shed 1 base and J shed 3 bases, with 12 bases lying between them. The CDR3 DNA is TGTGCCAGCAGCTTAAGCTCATCGCACAAAGAGACCCAGTACTTC. This codes for CASSLSSSHKETQYF.

This chain uses TRBV27 with TRBJ2-5; TRBD1 aligns across 10 bases. The CDR3 covers 15 residues. Trimming took 6 bases from V and 5 from J; bases not matched to a gene: 9. CDR1 and CDR2 from the germline V gene are MNHEY and SMNVEV (reference sequence). CDR3 nucleotide sequence: TGTGCCAGCAGACCCCGACAGGGGGCGGGGGAGACCCAGTACTTC. Its protein is CASRPRQGAGETQYF.

This chain connects TRBV27 to TRBJ2-3; TRBD2 matches at 7 bases. V gave up 2 bases and J gave up 1 base; unmatched junction bases: 3. In germline, CDR1 is MNHEY, CDR2 SMNVEV (reference sequence). CDR3 length: 15 residues. The DNA for the CDR3 is TGTGCCAGCAGTTTAGGGGGGGTGGGCACAGATACGCAGTATTTT. Its translation: CASSLGGVGTDTQYF.

The rearrangement joins TRBV27 to TRBJ2-3; 15 nucleotides match TRBD2. Per germline, CDR1 MNHEY and CDR2 SMNVEV (reference sequence). This CDR3 is 18 amino acids long. Unmatched junction bases numbered 7, after V lost 4 bases and J lost 2 bases. Here the CDR3 reads CASSYGLAGGRITDTQYF. Written as DNA, the CDR3 is TGTGCCAGCAGTTACGGACTAGCGGGGGGGCGTATCACAGATACGCAGTATTTT.

V usage is TRBV27 and J usage is TRBJ1-1, with D tentatively TRBD1 (6 bases). Germline V gene data show CDR1 as MNHEY and CDR2 as SMNVEV (reference sequence). With 6 bases removed from V and 2 bases from J, the gap between germline ends came to 16 bases. The CDR3 loop spans 15 amino acids. The CDR3 DNA is TGTGCCAGCAGCAACCAAACAGGGCGAAACACTGAAGCTTTCTTT. It translates to CASSNQTGRNTEAFF.

The rearrangement joins TRBV6-5 to TRBJ1-6; 9 nucleotides align to TRBD1. Per germline, CDR1 MNHEY and CDR2 SVGAGI. This CDR3 contains 14 residues. With 5 bases clipped from V and 7 bases from J, the junction kept 3 bases outside the gene matches. CDR3 bases: TGTGCCAGCAGTCCCGGGACAGGGAATTCACCCCTCCACTTT. This encodes CASSPGTGNSPLHF.

This clone came up a few times. The V gene is TRBV5-4, the J gene TRBJ2-3, with TRBD2 identical over 9 bases. Germline assignment: CDR1 SGHNT and CDR2 YYREEE (reference sequence). The V segment lost 2 bases and the J segment 3 bases; nucleotides outside the gene matches: 10. CDR3 length: 17 residues. The CDR3 loop reads CASSFGVAGAETDTQYF. The CDR3, as DNA: TGTGCCAGCAGCTTTGGGGTAGCGGGAGCGGAGACAGATACGCAGTATTTT.

This CDR3 is CASSIASRAMNTEAFF. For the CDR3, the DNA is TGTGCCAGTAGTATAGCTAGCAGAGCCATGAACACTGAAGCTTTCTTT. This sequence joins TRBV19 and TRBJ1-1; D is undetermined. The CDR3 length is 16 residues. Trimming shortened V by 1 base and J by 0 bases, and 12 bases separated the two germline ends. CDR1 is LNHDA, CDR2 SQIVND, per germline (reference sequence).

The V gene is TRBV5-1, the J gene TRBJ2-5; 8 nucleotides line up with TRBD2. The CDR3 runs to 15 residues. Germline CDR1 is SGHRS and CDR2 is YFSETQ. Trimming at V came to 0 bases and at J to 1 base, leaving 2 bases not matched to a gene. CDR3 sequence (DNA): TGCGCCAGCAGCTTGGCAGCGGGAGCCCAAGAGACCCAGTACTTC. It is translated as CASSLAAGAQETQYF.

This clone was detected only once. This chain joins TRBV6-5 and TRBJ1-2; D is unresolved. The germline CDR1 and CDR2 sequences are MNHEY and SVGAGI. This CDR3 is 14 amino acids long. V shed 5 bases and J shed 3 bases, with 13 bases lying between them. CDR3 sequence: CASSQFPGDYGYTF. The CDR3 DNA reads TGTGCCAGCAGTCAATTCCCAGGCGACTATGGCTACACCTTC.

The chain has TRBV9 and TRBJ1-1; possible D gene TRBD1, 5 bases. Trimming shortened V by 1 base and J by 6 bases, and 19 bases separated the two germline ends. Germline V gives CDR1 SGDLS, CDR2 YYNGEE. This CDR3 comprises 16 residues. The CDR3: CASSVMPGLSSSEAFF. In DNA, the CDR3 is TGTGCCAGCAGCGTAATGCCAGGGTTGAGTTCGTCTGAAGCTTTCTTT.

The CDR3 protein is CASSLAGLAGRQETQYF. The CDR3 coding sequence is TGTGCCAGCAGCCTTGCAGGACTAGCGGGCCGCCAAGAGACCCAGTACTTC. The chain has TRBV7-9 and TRBJ2-5; TRBD2 matches at 11 bases. The CDR3 is 17 residues long. In germline, CDR1 is SEHNR, CDR2 FQNEAQ (reference sequence). Germline trimming cut 5 bases from V and 1 base from J; bases unmatched to any gene: 9. Combining the CDR3 with reference TRBV7-9 and TRBJ2-5 gives the whole variable domain DTGVSQNPRHKITKRGQNVTFRCDPISEHNRLYWYRQTLGQGPEFLTYFQNEAQLEKSRLLSDRFSAERPKGSFSTLEIQRTEQGDSAMYLCASSLAGLAGRQETQYFGPGTRLLVL.

The gene calls are TRBV4-2 and TRBJ1-2, with a weak D call TRBD1 (6 bases). V was cut by 0 bases and J by 8 bases, with 13 bases left in between. The CDR3 sequence is 14 residues long. Germline loops: CDR1 LGHNA, CDR2 YNFKEQ. The CDR3 loop reads CASSQDPRQEGYTF. The DNA for the CDR3 is TGTGCCAGCAGCCAAGATCCCCGACAGGAGGGCTACACCTTC.

In its sample, this clone was seen once. The V call is TRBV10-1, the J call TRBJ2-5; weak D call: TRBD2 (5 bases). Between the trimmed V and J ends, which lost 9 bases and 0 bases, there was a span of 14 bases. The CDR3 consists of 14 residues. Looked up from germline, CDR1 is WNHNN and CDR2 is SYGVQD (reference sequence). For the CDR3, the DNA is TGCGCCAGATCGCCGCGGGCCAACCAAGAGACCCAGTACTTC. As protein: CARSPRANQETQYF.

The gene calls are TRBV5-4 and TRBJ2-7; 11 bases align to TRBD1. Trimming removed 0 bases from V and 5 bases from J; junction bases left unmatched: 4. Germline V CDR1 and CDR2: SGHNT, YYREEE (reference sequence). The CDR3 extends over 15 amino acids. The CDR3 DNA reads as TGTGCCAGCAGCTTGGCAGGACAGGGGGCGGACGAGCAGTACTTC. Protein: CASSLAGQGADEQYF.

The rearrangement joins TRBV30 to TRBJ2-3; 9 nucleotides align to TRBD2. J lost 0 bases, V lost 2 bases, and 3 bases had no gene match. The germline V gene encodes CDR1 GTSNPN and CDR2 SVGIG (reference sequence). The CDR3 spans 15 residues. CDR3 sequence (DNA): TGTGCCTGGAGTCCCCTAGCGGGAAGCACAGATACGCAGTATTTT. It specifies CAWSPLAGSTDTQYF.